The clone carrying this T cell receptor (beta chain) was observed many times. Antigen: not known. This entry is derived from a study of metastatic and nonmetastatic thyroid tumors. Study-wide points: Patients with malignant thyroid tumors reportedly had significantly higher TCR beta diversity than those with benign nodules, in blood and tumor.

All patients were untreated before thyroid surgery. This CDR3 region has 13 residues. CDR1 and CDR2 from the germline V gene are SEHNR and FQNEAQ (reference sequence). V lost 6 bases, J lost 6 bases, and 5 bases stayed unmatched. TCRdb reprocessed the PCR reads using MiXCR. Of 23,000 or so clones in the sample, 20% to 25% are singletons; the top ten hold around 28%. Material for sequencing was blood. The gene calls are TRBV7-9 and TRBJ2-3; 8 bases align to TRBD1. This receptor was obtained from a male donor with papillary thyroid cancer or a benign thyroid nodule (not recorded which). Some clones in this sample may be carry-over from other donors' samples. DNA of the CDR3: TGTGCCAGCAGAGAGACAGGGGTCGATACGCAGTATTTT. This encodes CASRETGVDTQYF.